This T cell receptor beta chain was obtained from a study of OX40 agonist ivuxolimab in advanced cancers. Looking at the study overall: Intravenous ivuxolimab at 0.01 to 10 mg/kg was given to patients every 2 weeks.

Overall study findings and caveats: Expanded clones were, on average, more numerous among CD8+ T cells than CD4+.

With respect to this clone: What it recognizes is unknown.

Sequencing was performed with immunoSEQ multiplex PCR; in TCRdb, only in-frame clones are kept and a portion is missing. The sample holds about 19,000 clones, about 88% seen once. Germline CDR1 SGDLS, CDR2 YYNGEE. Trimming at V came to 2 bases and at J to 8 bases, leaving 11 bases not matched to a gene. The CDR3 sequence is 15 residues long. The receptor's source is an adult with an advanced solid tumor such as melanoma, head and neck, liver or kidney cancer. The sample consisted of CD4+ or CD8+ T cells sorted from blood, taken in a trial of the OX40 agonist ivuxolimab. This chain joins TRBV9 and TRBJ1-2; 8 nucleotides match TRBD1. The CDR3 coding sequence is TGTGCCAGCAGCGTTGGCAGGGGGCAGCTTAAGGGCTACACCTTC. Protein: CASSVGRGQLKGYTF.